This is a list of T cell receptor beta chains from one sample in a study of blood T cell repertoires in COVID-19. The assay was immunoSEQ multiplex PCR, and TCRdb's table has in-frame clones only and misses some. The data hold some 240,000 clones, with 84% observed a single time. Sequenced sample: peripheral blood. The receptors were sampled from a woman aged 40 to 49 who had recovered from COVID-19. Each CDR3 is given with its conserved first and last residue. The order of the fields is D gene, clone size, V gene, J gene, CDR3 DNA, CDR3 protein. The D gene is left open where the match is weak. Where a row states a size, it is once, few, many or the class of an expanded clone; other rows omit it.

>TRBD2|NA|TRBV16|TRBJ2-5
TGTGCCAGCAGCCAATCGAACAACAGACTAGCGGCCCAGTACTTC
CASSQSNNRLAAQYF
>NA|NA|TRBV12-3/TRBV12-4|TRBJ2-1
TGTGCCAGCAAACGGGGTTACAATGAGCAGTTCTTC
CASKRGYNEQFF
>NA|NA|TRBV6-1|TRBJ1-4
TGTGCCAGCAGTGAAGGGAGATGGGAAAAACTGTTTTTT
CASSEGRWEKLFF
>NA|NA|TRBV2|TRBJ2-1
TGTGCCAGCAGTGAAGCGCTTAGGGGGGGTGAGCAGTTCTTC
CASSEALRGGEQFF
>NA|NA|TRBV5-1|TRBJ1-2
TGCGCCAGCAGCTTGGATCCGGTGGGGGGTAACTATGGCTACACCTTC
CASSLDPVGGNYGYTF
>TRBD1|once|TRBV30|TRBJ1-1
TGTGCCTCGGACAGGGGGCCCACTGAAGCTTTCTTT
CASDRGPTEAFF
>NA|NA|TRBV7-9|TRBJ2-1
TGTGCCAGCAGCTTAGGACAGGTTCGGTACAATGAGCAGTTCTTC
CASSLGQVRYNEQFF
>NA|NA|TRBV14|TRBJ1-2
TGTGCCAGCAGCCAAGCAGCGACCGGGGGCTACACCTTC
CASSQAATGGYTF
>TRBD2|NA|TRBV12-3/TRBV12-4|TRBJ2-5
TGTGCCAGCATGCAACTAGCGGAAGAGACCCAGTACTTC
CASMQLAEETQYF
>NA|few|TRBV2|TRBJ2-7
TGTGCCAGCAGTTGGGGTCAAGCAGGGACCTACGAGCAGTACTTC
CASSWGQAGTYEQYF
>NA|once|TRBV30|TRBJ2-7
TGTGCCTACAATCGAGGGCTCTACGAGCAGTACTTC
CAYNRGLYEQYF
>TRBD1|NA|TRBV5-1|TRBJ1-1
TGCGCCAGCAGCATGACAGGGCCAAGGGCGAACACTGAAGCTTTCTTT
CASSMTGPRANTEAFF
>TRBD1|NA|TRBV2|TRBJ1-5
TGTGCCAGCAGTCGGACAGGGGGCGAAGTTTTTCAGCCCCAGCATTTT
CASSRTGGEVFQPQHF
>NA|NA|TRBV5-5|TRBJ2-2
TGTGCCAGCAGCTTGGCACCAGGGCATGACACCGGGGAGCTGTTTTTT
CASSLAPGHDTGELFF
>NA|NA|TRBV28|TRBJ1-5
TGTGCCAGCAGGCGACCTCTTTCAGGAAGTCAGCCCCAGCATTTT
CASRRPLSGSQPQHF
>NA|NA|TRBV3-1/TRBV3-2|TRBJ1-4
TGTGCCAGCAGCCATCAATATTCAGGGGATGAAAAACTGTTTTTT
CASSHQYSGDEKLFF
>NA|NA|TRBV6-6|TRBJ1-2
TGTGCCGTAGGATGGCAGGGCTATGGCTACACCTTC
CAVGWQGYGYTF
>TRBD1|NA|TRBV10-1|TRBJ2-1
TGCGCCAGCAGTGGGGACAGCAATGAGCAGTTCTTC
CASSGDSNEQFF
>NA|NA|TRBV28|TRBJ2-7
TGTGCCAGCAATGATAACAGGGTTCCCTACGAGCAGTACTTC
CASNDNRVPYEQYF
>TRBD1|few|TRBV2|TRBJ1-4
TGTGCCAGCAGTATTTCAGGGACAGGGGTTGAAAAACTGTTTTTT
CASSISGTGVEKLFF
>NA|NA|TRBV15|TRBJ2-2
TGTGCCACCAGCAGAGATGTGACTAACACCGGGGAGCTGTTTTTT
CATSRDVTNTGELFF
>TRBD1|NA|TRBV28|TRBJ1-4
TGTGCCAGCAACCCCGGGGGGACAGGGGATGAAAAACTGTTTTTT
CASNPGGTGDEKLFF
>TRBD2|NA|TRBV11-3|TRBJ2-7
TGTGCCAGCAGCATACTAGCGGGAGCAGTAGGCGAGCAGTACTTC
CASSILAGAVGEQYF
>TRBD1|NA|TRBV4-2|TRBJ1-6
TGTGCCAGCAGCCCGACCGCCCTTGGGACAGGGTTAGATTCACCCCTCCACTTT
CASSPTALGTGLDSPLHF
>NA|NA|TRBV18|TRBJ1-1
TGTGCCAGCTCCGAGGGGGGGCAAGACACTGAAGCTTTCTTT
CASSEGGQDTEAFF
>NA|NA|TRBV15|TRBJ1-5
TGTGCCACCGTTAGCGGATATAGCAATCAGCCCCAGCATTTT
CATVSGYSNQPQHF
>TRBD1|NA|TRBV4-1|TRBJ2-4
TGCGCCAGCAGCCTAGGGGGCCAGTCCAAAAACATTCAGTACTTC
CASSLGGQSKNIQYF
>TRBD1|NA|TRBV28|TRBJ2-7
TGTGCCAGCAGTTTATCACAGGGGAACACCTACGAGCAGTACTTC
CASSLSQGNTYEQYF
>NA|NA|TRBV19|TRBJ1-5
TGTGCCAGTAGTATCTTAGCCATCGGTTCTAGCAATCAGCCCCAGCATTTT
CASSILAIGSSNQPQHF
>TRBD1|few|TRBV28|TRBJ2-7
TGTGCCAGCAGCTCCGGGACAGTGGGCGAGCAGTACTTC
CASSSGTVGEQYF
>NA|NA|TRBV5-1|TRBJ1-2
TGCGCCAGCAGCTTGGGGGACATCTATGGCTACACCTTC
CASSLGDIYGYTF
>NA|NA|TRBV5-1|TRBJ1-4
TGCGCCAGTAGAGGTGCCCCAGAGGAAAAACTGTTTTTT
CASRGAPEEKLFF
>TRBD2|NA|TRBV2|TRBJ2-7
TGTGCCAGGGGGGGGACCCGGAAGGACGAGCAGTACTTC
CARGGTRKDEQYF
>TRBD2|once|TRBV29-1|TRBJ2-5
TGCAGCGTTGATCGGGGGGGAGAAGAGACCCAGTACTTC
CSVDRGGEETQYF
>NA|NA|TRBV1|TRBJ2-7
TGCACCAGCAGCCAAAGCCAGGGGTTCCCCTCCTACGAGCAGTACTTC
CTSSQSQGFPSYEQYF
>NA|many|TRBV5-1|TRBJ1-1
TGCGCCAGCAGCTTGGCCGCAGGGCTGAACACTGAAGCTTTCTTT
CASSLAAGLNTEAFF
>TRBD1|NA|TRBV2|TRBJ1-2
TGTGCCAGCAGCCAGGGACAGGGAAGGAGTGGCTACACCTTC
CASSQGQGRSGYTF
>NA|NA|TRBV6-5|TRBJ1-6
TGTGCCAGCAGTTACCCGCAGGCGCCCCTCCACTTT
CASSYPQAPLHF
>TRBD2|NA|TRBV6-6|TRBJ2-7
TGTGCCAGCAGTTACAATCGGGGGGGCTCCTACGAGCAGTACTTC
CASSYNRGGSYEQYF
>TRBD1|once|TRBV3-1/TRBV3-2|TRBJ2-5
TGTGCCAGCAGCCAAGGGACAGGGGGCTGGGAGACCCAGTACTTC
CASSQGTGGWETQYF
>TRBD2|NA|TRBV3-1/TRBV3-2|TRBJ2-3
TGTGCCAGCAGCTTACGGACTAGCGGGGGCCCAGACACAGATACGCAGTATTTT
CASSLRTSGGPDTDTQYF
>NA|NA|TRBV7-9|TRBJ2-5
TGTGCCAGCAGTTCTCCAAGAGATTGGGAGACCCAGTACTTC
CASSSPRDWETQYF
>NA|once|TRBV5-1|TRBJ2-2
TGCGCCAGCAGCTTGGAGCTAGCTGGCACCGGGGAGCTGTTTTTT
CASSLELAGTGELFF
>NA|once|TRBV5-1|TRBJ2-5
TGCGCCAGCAGCTTGGAGGGACACCTTGGGGAGACCCAGTACTTC
CASSLEGHLGETQYF
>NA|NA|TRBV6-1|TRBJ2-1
TGTGCCAGCAGTGTTAGGAGGGGCCTCGGATTTAGCTCCTACAATGAGCAGTTCTTC
CASSVRRGLGFSSYNEQFF
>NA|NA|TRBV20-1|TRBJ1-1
TGCAGTGCTAGAGCCCGGGAAGCTTTCTTT
CSARAREAFF
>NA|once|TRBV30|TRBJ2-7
TGTGCCTGGAGTGTACTGGCAGACTTTTCCGCCGAGCAGTACTTC
CAWSVLADFSAEQYF
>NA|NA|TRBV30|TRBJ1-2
TGTGCCTGGAGTGTAGGAGTGAACTATGGCTACACCTTC
CAWSVGVNYGYTF